This passage covers 13 T cell receptor beta chains from one sample sequenced in a study of cytomegalovirus exposure and HLA in healthy donors. In the PCR, 60 Vbeta and 13 Jbeta primers were used. Sequencing used immunoSEQ multiplex PCR; TCRdb keeps in-frame clones, though not all of them. The table shows approximately 160,000 clones, with roughly 74% occurring only once. The sequencing input was PBMCs. The receptor source for this set is a male donor in good health and CMV-seronegative.

The rearrangement joins TRBV5-1 to TRBJ2-6; D uncertain. The germline V gene has CDR1 SGHRS and CDR2 YFSETQ. CDR3 size: 16 residues. Trimming pared 1 base from V and 0 bases from J, leaving 8 bases between. The CDR3 DNA reads as TGCGCCAGCAGCTTGTCCGTTAACTCTGGGGCCAACGTCCTGACTTTC. It encodes CASSLSVNSGANVLTF.

The chain recombines TRBV2 with TRBJ2-3; 11 bases agree with TRBD2. The CDR3 is 19 residues long. The V gene's germline CDR1 is SNHLY and CDR2 FYNNEI. Trimming cost V 5 bases and J 2 bases; bases outside gene matches: 15. In DNA form, the CDR3 reads TGTGCCAGCAGTTACGCCCTAGCGGGGGGTACCCGGAACACAGATACGCAGTATTTT. This codes for CASSYALAGGTRNTDTQYF. Combining the CDR3 with reference TRBV2 and TRBJ2-3 gives the whole variable domain EPEVTQTPSHQVTQMGQEVILRCVPISNHLYFYWYRQILGQKVEFLVSFYNNEISEKSEIFDDQFSVERPDGSNFTLKIRSTKLEDSAMYFCASSYALAGGTRNTDTQYFGPGTRLTVL.

V is TRBV25-1 and J is TRBJ2-5; D perhaps matches TRBD2 (6 bases). Trimming pared 5 bases from V and 3 bases from J, leaving 13 bases between. The CDR3 sequence is 14 residues long. Germline assignment: CDR1 MGHDK and CDR2 SYGVNS. As DNA, the CDR3 is TGTGCCAGCAGTCCGACGGAGGGAGAAGAGACCCAGTACTTC. Translated, it gives CASSPTEGEETQYF.

The chain links TRBV27 to TRBJ2-5; TRBD2 agrees at 9 bases. Germline V gives CDR1 MNHEY, CDR2 SMNVEV (reference sequence). Trimming removed 3 bases from V and 4 bases from J; junction bases left unmatched: 6. There are 15 residues in the CDR3. This CDR3 is CASSFTTAGGETQYF. The CDR3 coding sequence is TGTGCCAGCAGTTTTACAACAGCGGGAGGAGAGACCCAGTACTTC.

Only a few counts were recorded for this clone. CDR3 bases: TGTGCCAGCAGCCAAGATGGCAGATTGGTTTGGGAGACCCAGTACTTC. This translates into CASSQDGRLVWETQYF. The rearrangement links TRBV14 to TRBJ2-5; D remains ambiguous. The V and J ends lost 0 bases and 5 bases respectively, with 16 bases between them. The CDR3 spans 16 residues. Germline V gives CDR1 SGHDN, CDR2 FVKESK. The whole variable domain, remainder taken from reference TRBV14 and TRBJ2-5, is EAGVTQFPSHSVIEKGQTVTLRCDPISGHDNLYWYRRVMGKEIKFLLHFVKESKQDESGMPNNRFLAERTGGTYSTLKVQPAELEDSGVYFCASSQDGRLVWETQYFGPGTRLLVL.

V is TRBV6-5 and J is TRBJ2-3; 10 bases fit TRBD2. This CDR3 region has 14 residues. V shed 6 bases and J 2 bases; nucleotides not matched to a gene: 2. Germline values: CDR1 MNHEY, CDR2 SVGAGI. The CDR3 DNA reads as TGTGCCAGCAGAGCGGGAGGGTACACAGATACGCAGTATTTT. Translating gives CASRAGGYTDTQYF.

This clone came up a few times. CDR3 amino acids: CASSYDNRDTEAFF. As DNA, the CDR3 is TGTGCCAGCAGTTACGATAACAGGGACACTGAAGCTTTCTTT. The genes are TRBV6-5 and TRBJ1-1; D perhaps matches TRBD1 (6 bases). Germline V gene data show CDR1 as MNHEY and CDR2 as SVGAGI. V was trimmed by 2 bases and J by 3 bases, leaving 10 bases between them. The CDR3 runs 14 residues.

V and J are TRBV19 and TRBJ2-2; D is perhaps TRBD2 (5 bases). V lost 6 bases and J lost 4, with 18 bases in between. There are 16 residues in the CDR3. CDR1 and CDR2 (germline): LNHDA, SQIVND (reference sequence). CDR3 protein: CASRDFAALSTGELFF. For the CDR3, the DNA is TGTGCCAGTAGGGACTTCGCAGCATTAAGCACCGGGGAGCTGTTTTTT.

DNA for the CDR3: TGTGCCAGCAGGAGACTAGGCTATGAGCAGTTCTTC. Amino acid sequence: CASRRLGYEQFF. The V call is TRBV7-2, the J call TRBJ2-1; D may be TRBD2 (6 bases). The CDR3 is made up of 12 amino acids. Germline V gene sequence: CDR1 SGHTA, CDR2 FQGNSA. Trimming took off 6 bases at V and 8 bases at J, with 11 bases between the two ends.

The chain uses TRBV5-1 and TRBJ2-2; 7 bases are a match to TRBD1. CDR3 length equals 15 residues. Germline assignment: CDR1 SGHRS and CDR2 YFSETQ. The J segment lost 5 bases and the V segment lost 4 bases, leaving 8 bases of the junction unmatched. For the CDR3, the DNA is TGCGCCAGCAGCATCCTGGGACAGACGACCGGGGAGCTGTTTTTT. Translation gives CASSILGQTTGELFF.

The CDR3 sequence is CASSLDGARQGIHEQYF. As DNA, the CDR3 is TGTGCCAGCAGCTTGGATGGGGCTCGACAGGGGATCCACGAGCAGTACTTC. The rearrangement links TRBV5-4 to TRBJ2-7; TRBD1 matches 8 bases. V lost 0 bases to trimming and J lost 5 bases; unmatched junction nucleotides: 13. This CDR3 contains 17 residues. Germline CDR1 and CDR2: SGHNT and YYREEE (reference sequence).

The gene calls are TRBV9 and TRBJ2-1; TRBD2 aligns across 8 bases. Germline trimming cut 0 bases from V and 0 bases from J; bases unmatched to any gene: 8. The CDR3 runs to 18 residues. From germline, CDR1 is SGDLS and CDR2 YYNGEE. The DNA for the CDR3 is TGTGCCAGCAGCGTAGGGCGGGAGGTTTTTAGCTCCTACAATGAGCAGTTCTTC. Protein: CASSVGREVFSSYNEQFF.

The J gene is TRBJ1-2, the V gene TRBV29-1; 7 nucleotides line up with TRBD1. CDR3 size: 13 residues. Germline assignment: CDR1 SQVTM and CDR2 ANQGSEA. V was pared by 8 bases and J by 7 bases, with 13 bases of the junction left unmatched. The CDR3 reads CSTLTGANLGYTF. The CDR3 DNA reads TGCAGCACGCTAACAGGGGCCAATCTTGGCTACACCTTC.